The 26 T cell receptor beta chains reported below all come from one sample, sequenced in a study of regulatory T cells in long-lasting Graves disease. Construction of the TCR beta libraries employed iRepertoire HTBI primers in conjunction with Arm-PCR of CDR3 regions. TCRdb redid the calling of the multiplex PCR reads with MiXCR, one entry per CDR3 protein. The table has 400,000 to 650,000 distinct CDR3 sequences, 15% to 20% seen once; the top ten hold approximately 25%. Time point reported: newly diagnosed GD, antithyroid drugs for less than 3 months. Extracted RNA from PBMCs served as the source of the TCR library. Separately, the same data were catalogued under a study of T cells in Graves' hyperthyroidism and ophthalmopathy.

The starting material was peripheral blood mononuclear cells (PBMCs), obtained at new diagnosis, from a patient treated with antithyroid drugs. The receptors come from a woman aged 35-60 years with Graves disease.

The CDR3: CASRTPVNEKLFF. The CDR3 DNA reads TGTGCCAGCAGGACGCCCGTTAATGAAAAACTGTTTTTT. This chain links TRBV2 with TRBJ1-4; D is undetermined. V gave up 6 bases and J gave up 4 bases, with 9 bases separating them. The CDR3 runs 13 residues. Germline-derived CDR1 and CDR2 are SNHLY and FYNNEI.

This clonotype came up many times. V is TRBV2 and J is TRBJ2-7; no reliable D call. V was shortened by 6 bases and J by 5 bases, with 17 bases between the two germline ends. CDR1 is SNHLY, CDR2 FYNNEI, per germline. The CDR3 has 14 amino acids. The CDR3: CASSPGGQSNEQYF. The DNA for the CDR3 is TGTGCCAGCAGCCCGGGTGGGCAAAGCAACGAGCAGTACTTC.

This clonotype was observed many times. The gene calls are TRBV6-4 and TRBJ1-1; possibly TRBD1 for D (6 bases). The CDR3 consists of 14 residues. V lost 3 bases and J 5 bases, leaving 13 bases between the germline ends. Germline V CDR1 and CDR2: MRHNA, SNTAGT. The DNA of the CDR3 is TGTGCCAGCAGTGAAATACAGGGTGGGACTGAAGCTTTCTTT. Amino acid sequence: CASSEIQGGTEAFF.

This clonotype showed up just a few times. The CDR3 is CASSLSIGMNTGELFF. CDR3 DNA sequence: TGTGCCAGCAGCCTAAGTATAGGGATGAACACCGGGGAGCTGTTTTTT. The J gene is TRBJ2-2, the V gene TRBV6-1; no reliable D call. This CDR3 has 16 amino acids. Germline CDR1 and CDR2: MNHNS and SASEGT. Trimming removed 6 bases at V and 1 base at J, with 15 bases between.

The genes are TRBV20-1 and TRBJ1-4; a possible D gene is TRBD1 (5 bases). Looked up from germline, CDR1 is DFQATT and CDR2 is SNEGSKA (reference sequence). The V end lost 6 bases, the J end lost 14 bases, and 25 bases lay between the germline ends. The CDR3 is 14 amino acids. For the CDR3, the DNA is TGCAGTGCCCGGGACGGACCTAGAGCCCGTGGGCTGTTTTTT. Its translation is CSARDGPRARGLFF.

This clonotype was detected many times. The chain carries TRBV12-3 or TRBV12-4 and TRBJ2-7; D gene unclear. V dropped 3 bases and J dropped 2 bases, with 8 bases sitting between them. This CDR3 spans 13 amino acids. CDR3 DNA sequence: TGTGCCAGCAGTTTTAGCAGAACCTACGAGCAGTACTTC. It is translated as CASSFSRTYEQYF.

The chain combines TRBV7-2 with TRBJ2-1; no clear D. The CDR3 spans 11 residues. Per the germline V gene, CDR1 is SGHTA and CDR2 is FQGNSA. V was trimmed by 5 bases and J by 9 bases, leaving 8 bases between them. The CDR3 spells CASSPLSEQFF. CDR3 sequence (DNA): TGTGCCAGCAGCCCCCTGAGTGAGCAGTTCTTC.

This clonotype was observed at least ten times. This chain joins TRBV2 and TRBJ1-1; 8 bases agree with TRBD1. The CDR3 spans 15 residues. V shed 6 bases, J shed 1 base, and the junction held 7 bases outside the gene matches. Per germline, CDR1 SNHLY and CDR2 FYNNEI. The DNA of the CDR3 is TGTGCCAGCAGGGGGGCGGGACAGGAGAACACTGAAGCTTTCTTT. Amino acids: CASRGAGQENTEAFF.

Ten or more counts support this clonotype. In DNA, the CDR3 is TGTGCCAGCAGCTCCGCAGCGGGGGAGCAGTACTTC. It is translated as CASSSAAGEQYF. This chain joins TRBV11-3 and TRBJ2-7; 7 bases line up with TRBD2. The length of the CDR3 is 12 residues. Germline V gene data show CDR1 as SGHNT and CDR2 as YENEEA. With V trimmed by 4 bases and J by 7 bases, 4 bases remained unmatched. Drawing the rest from reference TRBV11-3 and TRBJ2-7, the complete variable domain is EAGVVQSPRYKIIEKKQPVAFWCNPISGHNTLYWYLQNLGQGPELLIRYENEEAVDDSQLPKDRFSAERLKGVDSTLKIQPAELGDSAVYLCASSSAAGEQYFGPGTRLTVT.

This clonotype was seen at least ten times. J is TRBJ2-3 and V is TRBV7-9; TRBD2 agrees at 8 bases. The CDR3 totals 16 residues. Germline V gives CDR1 SEHNR, CDR2 FQNEAQ (reference sequence). V dropped 5 bases and J dropped 2; count of bases not matched to a gene: 9. CDR3 residues: CASSPPGTRTTDTQYF. As DNA, the CDR3 is TGTGCCAGCAGCCCTCCCGGGACTAGGACCACAGATACGCAGTATTTT. Full variable domain (missing parts from reference TRBV7-9 and TRBJ2-3): DTGVSQNPRHKITKRGQNVTFRCDPISEHNRLYWYRQTLGQGPEFLTYFQNEAQLEKSRLLSDRFSAERPKGSFSTLEIQRTEQGDSAMYLCASSPPGTRTTDTQYFGPGTRLTVL.

This clonotype was detected ten times or more. The chain employs TRBV7-9 and TRBJ2-3, with 8 bases identical to TRBD1. Trimming took 5 bases from V and 0 from J; bases not matched to a gene: 4. The CDR3 totals 15 residues. Germline-derived CDR1 and CDR2 are SEHNR and FQNEAQ (reference sequence). As DNA, the CDR3 is TGTGCCAGCAGCACCGGACAGGGCAGCACAGATACGCAGTATTTT. Translated: CASSTGQGSTDTQYF.

This clonotype was seen repeatedly, ten times or more. This chain uses TRBV20-1 with TRBJ2-3, with TRBD2 identical over 8 bases. The CDR3 has 15 residues. V lost 4 bases and J lost 6; bases outside the gene matches: 12. The germline gives CDR1 DFQATT, CDR2 SNEGSKA (reference sequence). The CDR3 bases are TGCAGTGCTAAGGGACTAGAAATTGGGTCGGATACGCAGTATTTT. This codes for CSAKGLEIGSDTQYF.

This clonotype was recorded a few times. The chain combines TRBV3-1 with TRBJ2-1, with TRBD2 identical over 11 bases. The CDR3 totals 14 residues. In germline, CDR1 is LGHDT, CDR2 YNNKEL (reference sequence). V gave up 2 bases and J gave up 9 bases; unmatched junction bases: 3. The CDR3 region has the DNA TGTGCCAGCAGCCAAACCGGGACTAGCGGTGAGCAGTTCTTC. It is translated as CASSQTGTSGEQFF.

This clonotype was recorded at least ten times. The chain is built from TRBV4-1 and TRBJ1-2, with 9 bases fitting TRBD1. Germline lookup yields CDR1 MGHRA and CDR2 YSYEKL. This CDR3 is built from 16 residues. Losses at the gene ends were 1 base for V and 1 base for J; bases not matched to a gene: 4. CDR3: CASSQVGQGHNYGYTF. CDR3 nucleotide sequence: TGCGCCAGCAGCCAAGTCGGACAGGGGCATAACTATGGCTACACCTTC.

This clonotype was found a few times. The chain combines TRBV12-3 or TRBV12-4 with TRBJ2-5, with 10 bases that match TRBD2. This CDR3 has 14 amino acids. With 7 bases clipped from V and 2 bases from J, the junction kept 4 bases outside the gene matches. This CDR3 is CASNPSGRQETQYF. CDR3 nucleotides: TGTGCCAGCAATCCTAGCGGGAGACAAGAGACCCAGTACTTC.

A word on this clonotype: A far larger clone differs by one base, so this is likely a read error. The chain has TRBV11-2 and TRBJ2-1; TRBD1 or TRBD2 may be the D gene (5 bases each). The germline CDR1 and CDR2 sequences are SGHAT and FQNNGV. The CDR3 length is 15 residues. The CDR3 reads CASSLGGTVYNEQSF. The DNA for the CDR3 is TGTGCCAGCAGCTTAGGTGGGACCGTCTACAATGAGCAGTCCTTC.

This clonotype was recorded once. The chain joins TRBV5-4 to TRBJ1-2; 7 bases fit TRBD1. The CDR3 length is 13 residues. The V gene's germline CDR1 is SGHNT and CDR2 YYREEE (reference sequence). Trimming cost V 2 bases and J 8 bases; bases outside gene matches: 6. CDR3 in amino acids: CASSLQGTHGYTF. The CDR3 nucleotides are TGTGCCAGCAGCTTACAGGGGACGCACGGCTACACCTTC.

This clonotype was seen ten or more times. The chain carries TRBV5-1 and TRBJ2-1; 11 bases are shared with TRBD1. Germline CDR1 SGHRS, CDR2 YFSETQ. V was pared by 4 bases and J by 1 base, with 4 bases of the junction left unmatched. The CDR3 has 16 amino acids. CDR3: CASSTGQGASYNEQFF. CDR3 DNA: TGCGCCAGCAGCACAGGACAGGGGGCTTCCTACAATGAGCAGTTCTTC.

This clonotype occurred many times. The V gene is TRBV7-9, the J gene TRBJ1-4, with D possibly being TRBD1 (5 bases). V lost 5 bases, J lost 2 bases, and 21 bases lay in between. The CDR3 is 18 residues long. Germline V CDR1 and CDR2: SEHNR, FQNEAQ (reference sequence). The CDR3 region has the DNA TGTGCCAGCAGCCTAGGCTCGGACACTCGGGCGACTAATGAAAAACTGTTTTTT. It encodes CASSLGSDTRATNEKLFF.

The table lists this clonotype with many counts. V is TRBV12-5 and J is TRBJ2-1; 14 bases align to TRBD2. The CDR3 loop spans 16 amino acids. Germline V gives CDR1 LGHNT, CDR2 FRNRAP. V shed 0 bases, J shed 8 bases, and the junction held 3 bases outside the gene matches. The CDR3 sequence is CASGLVGTSGGDEQFF. CDR3 DNA sequence: TGTGCTAGTGGTTTGGTCGGGACTAGCGGGGGAGATGAGCAGTTCTTC.

In this sample, this clonotype turned up many times. The chain joins TRBV10-3 to TRBJ2-7; no definite D call. The CDR3 runs to 12 residues. The V end was cut by 3 bases, the J end by 2 bases, with 5 bases between. CDR1 and CDR2 from the germline V gene are ENHRY and SYGVKD. This CDR3 is CAISEYTYEQYF. Here the CDR3 DNA reads TGTGCCATCAGTGAATATACCTACGAGCAGTACTTC.

The chain joins TRBV4-1 to TRBJ1-3; 7 positions agree with TRBD1. V lost 4 bases to trimming and J lost 4 bases; unmatched junction nucleotides: 7. The CDR3 covers 15 residues. Germline-derived CDR1 and CDR2 are MGHRA and YSYEKL. CDR3 protein: CASSPWTGSGNTIYF. DNA of the CDR3: TGCGCCAGCAGCCCTTGGACAGGTTCAGGAAACACCATATATTTT.

The chain is built from TRBV12-3 or TRBV12-4 and TRBJ2-1; TRBD2 is a possible D gene (7 bases). V shed 5 bases and J shed 9 bases, with 14 bases lying between them. The CDR3 consists of 13 residues. The CDR3 here is CASSGLGGGEQFF. The DNA of the CDR3 is TGTGCCAGCAGTGGACTAGGGGGAGGTGAGCAGTTCTTC.

The count of this clonotype is one. This could be a read error, since a much larger clone is one nucleotide away. The chain employs TRBV3-1 and TRBJ2-1; 14 nucleotides line up with TRBD2. Germline trimming cut 2 bases from V and 6 bases from J; bases unmatched to any gene: 6. Germline CDR1 LGHDT, CDR2 YNNKEL (reference sequence). The CDR3 has 17 residues. The CDR3 is CASSQWTSGGYLNEQFF. In DNA form, the CDR3 reads TGTGCCAGCAGCCAATGGACTAGCGGGGGGTATCTCAATGAGCAGTTCTTC.

This clonotype came up many times. V gene TRBV18 combines with J gene TRBJ2-5; weak D call: TRBD2 (5 bases). Germline V lookup: CDR1 KGHSH, CDR2 LQKENI. The V and J ends lost 5 bases and 9 bases respectively, with 13 bases between them. This CDR3 has 12 amino acids. CDR3 in amino acids: CASSAPGVAQYF. As DNA, the CDR3 is TGTGCCAGCTCAGCGCCCGGGGTGGCCCAGTACTTC.

The CDR3 nucleotides are TGTGCCTGGACGCCGGGGCCGGTCGGCTACACCTTC. It specifies CAWTPGPVGYTF. V usage is TRBV30 and J usage is TRBJ1-2, with D possibly TRBD1 on 5 matching bases. Germline lookup yields CDR1 GTSNPN and CDR2 SVGIG (reference sequence). The CDR3 extends over 12 amino acids. Trimming removed 4 bases from V and 8 bases from J, with 14 bases in between.